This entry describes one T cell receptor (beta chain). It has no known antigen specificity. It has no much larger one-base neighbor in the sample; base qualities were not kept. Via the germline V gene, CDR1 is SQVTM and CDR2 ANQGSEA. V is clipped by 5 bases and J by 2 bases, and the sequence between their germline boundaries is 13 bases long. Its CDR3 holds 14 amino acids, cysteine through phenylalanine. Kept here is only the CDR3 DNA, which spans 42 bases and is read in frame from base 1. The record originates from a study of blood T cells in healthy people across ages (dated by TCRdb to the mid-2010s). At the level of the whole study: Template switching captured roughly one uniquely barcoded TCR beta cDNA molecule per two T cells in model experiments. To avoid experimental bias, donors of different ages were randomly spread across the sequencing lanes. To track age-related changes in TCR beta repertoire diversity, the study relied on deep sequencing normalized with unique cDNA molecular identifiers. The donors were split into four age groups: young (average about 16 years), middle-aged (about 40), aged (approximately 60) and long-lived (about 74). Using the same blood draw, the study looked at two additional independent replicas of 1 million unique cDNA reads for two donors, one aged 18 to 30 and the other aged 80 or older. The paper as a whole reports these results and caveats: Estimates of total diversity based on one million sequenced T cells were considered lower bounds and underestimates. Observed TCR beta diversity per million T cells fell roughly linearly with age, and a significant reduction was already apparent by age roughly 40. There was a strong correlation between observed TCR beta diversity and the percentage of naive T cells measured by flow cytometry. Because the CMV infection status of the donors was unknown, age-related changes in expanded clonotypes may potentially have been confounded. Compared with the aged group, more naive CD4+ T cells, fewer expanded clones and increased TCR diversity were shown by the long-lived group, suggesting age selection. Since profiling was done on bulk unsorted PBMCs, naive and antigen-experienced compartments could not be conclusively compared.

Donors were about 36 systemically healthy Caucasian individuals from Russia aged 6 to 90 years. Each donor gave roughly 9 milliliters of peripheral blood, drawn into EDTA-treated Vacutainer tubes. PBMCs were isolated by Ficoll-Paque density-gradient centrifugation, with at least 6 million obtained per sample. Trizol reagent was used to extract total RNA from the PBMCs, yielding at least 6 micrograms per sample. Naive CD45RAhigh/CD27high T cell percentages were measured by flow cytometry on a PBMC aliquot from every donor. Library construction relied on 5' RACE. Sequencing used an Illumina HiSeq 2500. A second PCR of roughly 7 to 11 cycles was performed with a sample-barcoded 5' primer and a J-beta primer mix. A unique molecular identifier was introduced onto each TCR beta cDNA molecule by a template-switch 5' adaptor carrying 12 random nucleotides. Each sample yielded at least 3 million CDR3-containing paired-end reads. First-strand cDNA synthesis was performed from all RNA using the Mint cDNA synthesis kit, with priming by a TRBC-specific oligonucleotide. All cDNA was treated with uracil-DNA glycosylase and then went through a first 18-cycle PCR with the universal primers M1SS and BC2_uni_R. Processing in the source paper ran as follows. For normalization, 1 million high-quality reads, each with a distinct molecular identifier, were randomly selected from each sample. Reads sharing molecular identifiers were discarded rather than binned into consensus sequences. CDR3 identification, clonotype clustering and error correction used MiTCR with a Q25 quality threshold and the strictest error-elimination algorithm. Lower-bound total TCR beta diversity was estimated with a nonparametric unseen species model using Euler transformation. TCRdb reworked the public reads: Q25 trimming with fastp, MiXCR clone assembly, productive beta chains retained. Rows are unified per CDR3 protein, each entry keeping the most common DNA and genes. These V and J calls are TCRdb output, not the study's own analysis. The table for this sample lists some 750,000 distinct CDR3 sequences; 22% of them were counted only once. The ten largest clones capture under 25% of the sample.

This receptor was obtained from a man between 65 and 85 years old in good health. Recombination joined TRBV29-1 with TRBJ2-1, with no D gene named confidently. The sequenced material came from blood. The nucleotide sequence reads TGCAGCGTTCCGAAGGGCTCCCCCTACAATGAGCAGTTCTTC. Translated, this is CSVPKGSPYNEQFF.